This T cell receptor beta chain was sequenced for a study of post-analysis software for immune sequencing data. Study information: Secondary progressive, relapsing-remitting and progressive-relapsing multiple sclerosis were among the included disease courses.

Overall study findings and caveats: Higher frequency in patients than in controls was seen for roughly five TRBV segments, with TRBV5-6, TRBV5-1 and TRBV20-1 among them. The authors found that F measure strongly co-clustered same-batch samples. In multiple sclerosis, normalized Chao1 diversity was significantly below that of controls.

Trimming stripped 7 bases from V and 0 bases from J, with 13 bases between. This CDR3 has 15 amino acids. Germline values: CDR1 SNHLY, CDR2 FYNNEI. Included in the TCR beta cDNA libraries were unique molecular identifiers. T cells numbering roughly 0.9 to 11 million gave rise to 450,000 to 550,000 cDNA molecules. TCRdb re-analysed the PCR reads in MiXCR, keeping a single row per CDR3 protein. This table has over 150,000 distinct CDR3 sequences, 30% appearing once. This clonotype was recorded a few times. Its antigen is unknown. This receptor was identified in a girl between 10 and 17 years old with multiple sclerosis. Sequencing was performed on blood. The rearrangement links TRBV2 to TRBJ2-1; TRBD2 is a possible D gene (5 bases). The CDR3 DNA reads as TGTGCCAGCAAGGAGGATCAGAGCTCCTACAATGAGCAGTTCTTC. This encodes CASKEDQSSYNEQFF.